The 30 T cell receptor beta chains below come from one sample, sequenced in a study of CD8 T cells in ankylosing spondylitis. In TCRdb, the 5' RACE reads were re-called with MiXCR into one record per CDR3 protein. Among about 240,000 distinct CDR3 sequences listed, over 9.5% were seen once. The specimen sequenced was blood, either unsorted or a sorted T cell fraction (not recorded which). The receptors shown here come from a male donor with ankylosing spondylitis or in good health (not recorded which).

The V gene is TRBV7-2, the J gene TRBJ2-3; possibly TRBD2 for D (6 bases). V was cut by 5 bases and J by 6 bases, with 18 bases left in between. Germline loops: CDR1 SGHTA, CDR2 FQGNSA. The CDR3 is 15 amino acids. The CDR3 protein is CASSVFGTGGDTQYF. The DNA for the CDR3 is TGTGCCAGCAGCGTATTCGGGACTGGGGGGGATACGCAGTATTTT. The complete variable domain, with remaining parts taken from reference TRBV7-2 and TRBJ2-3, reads GAGVSQSPSNKVTEKGKDVELRCDPISGHTALYWYRQSLGQGLEFLIYFQGNSAPDKSGLPSDRFSAERTGGSVSTLTIQRTQQEDSAVYLCASSVFGTGGDTQYFGPGTRLTVL.

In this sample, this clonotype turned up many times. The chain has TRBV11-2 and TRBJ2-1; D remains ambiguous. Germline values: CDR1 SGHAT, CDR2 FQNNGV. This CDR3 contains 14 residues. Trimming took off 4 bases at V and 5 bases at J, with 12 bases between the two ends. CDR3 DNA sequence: TGTGCCAGCAGCTCCGGCCCTTCTCACAATGAGCAGTTCTTC. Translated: CASSSGPSHNEQFF.

The CDR3 DNA reads TGTGCCAGCACCTCGGGAGCAGCAAATGAAAAACTGTTTTTT. It specifies CASTSGAANEKLFF. The chain employs TRBV11-2 and TRBJ1-4; D call uncertain. Trimming left V 7 bases short and J 5 bases short, with 14 bases between. This CDR3 contains 14 residues. CDR1 and CDR2 from the germline V gene are SGHAT and FQNNGV.

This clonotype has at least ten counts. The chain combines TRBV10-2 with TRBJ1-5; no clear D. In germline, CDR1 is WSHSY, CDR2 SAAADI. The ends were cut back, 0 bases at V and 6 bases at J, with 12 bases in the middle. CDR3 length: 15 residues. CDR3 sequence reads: CASSESEGRGQPQHF. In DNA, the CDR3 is TGCGCCAGCAGTGAGTCAGAGGGCCGGGGTCAGCCCCAGCATTTT.

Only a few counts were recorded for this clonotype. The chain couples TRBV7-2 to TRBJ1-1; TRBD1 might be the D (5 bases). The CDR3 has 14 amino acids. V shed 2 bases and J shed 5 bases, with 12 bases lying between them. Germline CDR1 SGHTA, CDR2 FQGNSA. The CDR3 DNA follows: TGTGCCAGCAGCTTAACACGGGGGGGAACTGAAGCTTTCTTT. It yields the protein CASSLTRGGTEAFF.

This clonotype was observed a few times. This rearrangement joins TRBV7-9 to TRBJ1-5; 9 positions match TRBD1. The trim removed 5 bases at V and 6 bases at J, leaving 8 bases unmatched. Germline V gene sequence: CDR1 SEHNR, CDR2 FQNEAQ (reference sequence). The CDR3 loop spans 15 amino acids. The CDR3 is CASSPSGTGTQPQHF. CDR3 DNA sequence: TGTGCCAGCAGCCCGTCCGGGACAGGGACTCAGCCCCAGCATTTT.

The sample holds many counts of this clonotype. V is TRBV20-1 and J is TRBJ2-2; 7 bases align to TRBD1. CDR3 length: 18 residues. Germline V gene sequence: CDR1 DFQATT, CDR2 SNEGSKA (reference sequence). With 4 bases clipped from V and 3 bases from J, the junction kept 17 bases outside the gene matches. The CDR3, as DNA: TGCAGTGCTAAGTACTTCTCGGACAGGCCGTTGGACACCGGGGAGCTGTTTTTT. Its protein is CSAKYFSDRPLDTGELFF.

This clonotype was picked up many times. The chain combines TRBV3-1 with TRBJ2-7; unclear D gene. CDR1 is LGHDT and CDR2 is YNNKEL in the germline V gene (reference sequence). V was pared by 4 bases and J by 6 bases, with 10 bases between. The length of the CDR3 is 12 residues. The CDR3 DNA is TGTGCCAGCAGCCGACCCGTCGGCGAGCAGTACTTC. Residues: CASSRPVGEQYF.

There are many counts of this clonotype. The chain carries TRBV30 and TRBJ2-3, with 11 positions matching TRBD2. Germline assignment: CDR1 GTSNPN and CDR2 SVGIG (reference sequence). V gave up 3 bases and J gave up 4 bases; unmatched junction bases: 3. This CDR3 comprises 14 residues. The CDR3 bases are TGTGCCTGGAGAATAGCGGGAGGGCCAGATACGCAGTATTTT. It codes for CAWRIAGGPDTQYF.

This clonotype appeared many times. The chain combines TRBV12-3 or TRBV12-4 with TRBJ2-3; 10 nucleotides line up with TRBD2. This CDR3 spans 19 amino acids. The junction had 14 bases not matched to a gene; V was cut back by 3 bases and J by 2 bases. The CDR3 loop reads CASSFSFSGGSPNTDTQYF. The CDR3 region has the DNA TGTGCCAGCAGTTTCTCCTTTAGCGGGGGGTCCCCGAACACAGATACGCAGTATTTT.

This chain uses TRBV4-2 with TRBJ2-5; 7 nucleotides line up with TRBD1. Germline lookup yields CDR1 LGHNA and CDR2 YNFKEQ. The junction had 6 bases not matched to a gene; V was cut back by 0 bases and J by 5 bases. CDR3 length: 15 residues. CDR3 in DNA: TGTGCCAGCAGCCAAGAAGCTACACAGGGGGAGACCCAGTACTTC. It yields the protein CASSQEATQGETQYF.

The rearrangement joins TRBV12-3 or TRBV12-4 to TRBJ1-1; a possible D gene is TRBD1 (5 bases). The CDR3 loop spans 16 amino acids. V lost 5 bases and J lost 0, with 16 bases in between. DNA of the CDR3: TGTGCCAGCAGTCCTCCCGCGACAGTCATGAACACTGAAGCTTTCTTT. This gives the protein CASSPPATVMNTEAFF.

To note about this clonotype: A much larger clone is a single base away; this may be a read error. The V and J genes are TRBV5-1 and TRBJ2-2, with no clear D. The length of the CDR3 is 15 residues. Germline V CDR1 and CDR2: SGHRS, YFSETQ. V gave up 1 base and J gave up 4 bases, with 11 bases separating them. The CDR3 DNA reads TGCGCCAGCAGCTTGATCCACGGAGTCACCGGGGAGCTGTTTTTT. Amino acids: CASSLIHGVTGELFF.

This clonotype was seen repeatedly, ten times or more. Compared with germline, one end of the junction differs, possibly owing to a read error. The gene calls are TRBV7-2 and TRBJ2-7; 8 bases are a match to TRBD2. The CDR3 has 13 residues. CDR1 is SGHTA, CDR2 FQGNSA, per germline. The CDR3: CASSESRGGPRHF. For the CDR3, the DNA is TGTGCCAGCAGCGAAAGTCGGGGGGGCCCCAGGCACTTC.

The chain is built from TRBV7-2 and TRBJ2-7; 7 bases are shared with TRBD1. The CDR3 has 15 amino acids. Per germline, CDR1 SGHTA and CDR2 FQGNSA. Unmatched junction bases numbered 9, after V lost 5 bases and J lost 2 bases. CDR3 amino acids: CTSSDSRGSPYEQYF. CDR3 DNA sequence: TGTACCAGCAGCGATAGCAGGGGGTCCCCCTACGAGCAGTACTTC.

DNA for the CDR3: TGTGCCAGCAGTTTTCCAGGGGGTGACCGGCCCCAGCATTTT. As protein: CASSFPGGDRPQHF. V gene TRBV6-5 combines with J gene TRBJ1-5; 7 nucleotides line up with TRBD1. The CDR3 is 14 amino acids. Unmatched junction bases numbered 9, after V lost 4 bases and J lost 9 bases. Per germline, CDR1 MNHEY and CDR2 SVGAGI.

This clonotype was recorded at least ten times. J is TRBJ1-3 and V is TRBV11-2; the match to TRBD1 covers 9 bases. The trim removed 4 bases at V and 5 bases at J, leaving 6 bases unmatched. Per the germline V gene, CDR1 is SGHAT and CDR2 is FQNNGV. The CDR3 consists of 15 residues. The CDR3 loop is CASSSPGQGRNTIYF. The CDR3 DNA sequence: TGTGCCAGCAGCTCTCCGGGACAGGGAAGAAACACCATATATTTT.

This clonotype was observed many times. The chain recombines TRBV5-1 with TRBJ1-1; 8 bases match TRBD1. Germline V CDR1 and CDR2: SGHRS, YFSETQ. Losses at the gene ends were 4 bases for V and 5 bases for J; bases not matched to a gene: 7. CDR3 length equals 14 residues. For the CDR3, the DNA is TGCGCCAGCAGCGGTGACAGGGGAGGGACTGAAGCTTTCTTT. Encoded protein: CASSGDRGGTEAFF.

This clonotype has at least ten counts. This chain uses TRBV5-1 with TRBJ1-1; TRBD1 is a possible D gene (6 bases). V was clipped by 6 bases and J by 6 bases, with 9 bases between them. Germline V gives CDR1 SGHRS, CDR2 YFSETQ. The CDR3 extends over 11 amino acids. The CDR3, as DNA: TGCGCCAGCATGAGGGGGTCTGAAGCTTTCTTT. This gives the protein CASMRGSEAFF.

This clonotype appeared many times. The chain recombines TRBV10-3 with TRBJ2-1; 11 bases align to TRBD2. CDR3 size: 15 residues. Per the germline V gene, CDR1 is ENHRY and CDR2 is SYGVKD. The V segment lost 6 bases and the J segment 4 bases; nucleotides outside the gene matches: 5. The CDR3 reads CAISQTSGVYNEQFF. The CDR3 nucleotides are TGTGCCATCAGCCAGACTAGCGGGGTTTACAATGAGCAGTTCTTC.

CDR3: CSVELGREQYF. CDR3 DNA: TGCAGCGTTGAATTGGGGCGCGAGCAGTACTTC. This chain uses TRBV29-1 with TRBJ2-7; possibly TRBD1 for D (5 bases). V was pared by 2 bases and J by 6 bases, with 8 bases between. The CDR3 loop spans 11 amino acids. Germline V gene data show CDR1 as SQVTM and CDR2 as ANQGSEA.

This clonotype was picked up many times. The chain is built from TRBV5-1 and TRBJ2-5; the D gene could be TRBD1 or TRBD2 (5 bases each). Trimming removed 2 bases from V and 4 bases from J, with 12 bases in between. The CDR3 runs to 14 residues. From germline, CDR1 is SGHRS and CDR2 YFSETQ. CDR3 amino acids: CASSFTGAGETQYF. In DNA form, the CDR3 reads TGCGCCAGCAGCTTTACCGGGGCCGGAGAGACCCAGTACTTC.

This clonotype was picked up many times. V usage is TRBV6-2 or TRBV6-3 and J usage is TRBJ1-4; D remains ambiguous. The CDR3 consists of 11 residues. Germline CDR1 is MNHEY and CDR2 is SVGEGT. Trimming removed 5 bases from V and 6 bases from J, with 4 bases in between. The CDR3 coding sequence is TGTGCCAGCAGTCGAGATGAAAAACTGTTTTTT. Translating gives CASSRDEKLFF.

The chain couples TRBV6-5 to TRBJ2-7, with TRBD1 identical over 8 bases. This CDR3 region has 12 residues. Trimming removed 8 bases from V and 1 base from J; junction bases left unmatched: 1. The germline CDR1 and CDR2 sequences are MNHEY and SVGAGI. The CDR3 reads CASRDRSYEQYF. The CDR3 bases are TGTGCCAGCCGGGACAGGTCCTACGAGCAGTACTTC.

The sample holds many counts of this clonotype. CDR3 loop: CAISEPRLAGDVVEQYF. CDR3 DNA: TGTGCCATCAGTGAGCCGCGACTAGCGGGAGATGTAGTCGAGCAGTACTTC. This chain connects TRBV10-3 to TRBJ2-7; 12 positions agree with TRBD2. V shed 2 bases and J 6 bases; nucleotides not matched to a gene: 11. CDR1 is ENHRY and CDR2 is SYGVKD in the germline V gene. CDR3 size: 17 residues.

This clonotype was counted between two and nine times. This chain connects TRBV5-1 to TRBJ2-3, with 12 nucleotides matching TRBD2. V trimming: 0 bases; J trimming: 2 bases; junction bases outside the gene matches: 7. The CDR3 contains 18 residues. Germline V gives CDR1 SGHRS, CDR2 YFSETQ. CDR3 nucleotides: TGCGCCAGCAGCTTGGCGGCTAGCGGGAGGGAACACACAGATACGCAGTATTTT. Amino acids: CASSLAASGREHTDTQYF. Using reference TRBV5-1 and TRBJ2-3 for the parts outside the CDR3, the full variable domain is KAGVTQTPRYLIKTRGQQVTLSCSPISGHRSVSWYQQTPGQGLQFLFEYFSETQRNKGNFPGRFSGRQFSNSRSEMNVSTLELGDSALYLCASSLAASGREHTDTQYFGPGTRLTVL.

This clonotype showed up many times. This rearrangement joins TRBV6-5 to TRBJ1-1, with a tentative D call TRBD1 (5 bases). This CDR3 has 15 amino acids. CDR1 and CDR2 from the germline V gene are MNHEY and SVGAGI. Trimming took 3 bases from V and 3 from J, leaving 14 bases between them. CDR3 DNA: TGTGCCAGCAGTTATATCACGCAGGGTTACACTGAAGCTTTCTTT. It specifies CASSYITQGYTEAFF.

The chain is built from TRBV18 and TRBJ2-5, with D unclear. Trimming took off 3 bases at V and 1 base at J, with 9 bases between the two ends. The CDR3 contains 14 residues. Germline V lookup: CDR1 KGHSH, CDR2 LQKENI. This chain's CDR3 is CASSPGALQETQYF. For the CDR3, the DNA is TGTGCCAGCTCACCCGGAGCTCTCCAAGAGACCCAGTACTTC. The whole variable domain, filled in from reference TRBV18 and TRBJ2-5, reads NAGVMQNPRHLVRRRGQEARLRCSPMKGHSHVYWYRQLPEEGLKFMVYLQKENIIDESGMPKERFSAEFPKEGPSILRIQQVVRGDSAAYFCASSPGALQETQYFGPGTRLLVL.

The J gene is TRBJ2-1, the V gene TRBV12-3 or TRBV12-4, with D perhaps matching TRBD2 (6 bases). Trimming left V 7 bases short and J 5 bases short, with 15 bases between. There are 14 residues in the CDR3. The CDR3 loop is CASTKRTNHNEQFF. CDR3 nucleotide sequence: TGTGCCAGCACTAAGAGGACTAATCACAATGAGCAGTTCTTC.

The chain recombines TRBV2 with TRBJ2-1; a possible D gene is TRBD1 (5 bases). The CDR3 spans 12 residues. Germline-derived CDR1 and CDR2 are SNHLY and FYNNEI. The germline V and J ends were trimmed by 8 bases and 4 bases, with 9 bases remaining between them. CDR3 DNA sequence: TGTGCCAGCCTACAGGATTACAATGAGCAGTTCTTC. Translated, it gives CASLQDYNEQFF.